This TCR beta chain emerged from a study of blood T cell repertoires in COVID-19 (dated by TCRdb to about 2020). About the full investigation: Samples covering the acute and convalescent phases of COVID-19 were provided by collaborators in the United States, Italy and Spain. The prospective study material was composed of cDNA or gDNA derived from T cells, B-cell-depleted T cells, or PBMCs. Subjects who had been exposed to COVID-19, were actively infected with it, or had recovered from it provided the deeply sampled blood TCRbeta repertoires that made up the dataset. A freely available public database, intended as a resource for researchers studying the immune response to SARS-CoV-2, is where the repertoires were released. Samples came from the ongoing ImmuneRACE study (first 160 participants) plus 1,254 subjects from 6 global collaborators. Nearly every sample came with metadata listing a de-identified subject ID, COVID-19 status, age in years and sex. HLA class I and class II types, where available, came from metadata supplied by the sample provider rather than from assay-based typing. Study-wide findings and limitations: Clinical and demographic metadata were provided uncurated, with the amount varying by source and participant.

Whole blood was collected in K2EDTA tubes by collaborating institutions according to the institutions' own protocols. For TCRbeta analysis, collaborators shipped samples as frozen whole blood, isolated PBMCs, or DNA extracted from either of those sample types. Of note for this clone: Its antigen target is currently unknown. No base qualities exist here, and no much larger clone lies one base off it.

The junction shows trimming of 4 bases on V and 4 bases on J, plus 19 bases between the germline ends. From the cysteine through the phenylalanine, the CDR3 covers 16 amino acids. The sequence is cut down to CDR3 DNA, 48 bases in frame from base 1. From the germline V gene (reference sequence), CDR1 is SGHAT and CDR2 is FQDESV. TCRbeta CDR3 regions were amplified from genomic DNA by means of the immunoSEQ Assay, a bias-controlled multiplex PCR. Concerning the study's data processing: Nucleated cell counts per sample were estimated from amplification of reference gene primers within the assay. To quantify the absolute abundance of each unique TCRbeta CDR3 rearrangement, sequence reads were collapsed and filtered. Productive Simpson clonality was computed per sample as the square root of Simpson's diversity index over productive rearrangements. Held by TCRdb, this immuneACCESS table contains in-frame sequences only and omits some clones. Under half of the omission traces to an unresolved V gene where checked; the cause of the rest is unknown. V, J and clone size are those of that table, while D and trimming were read from the DNA. For this sample the table gives about 290,000 clones, of which around four fifths were detected only once. Clones ranked in the top ten supply 4.1% of the sample.

The sequence joins TRBV11-1 to TRBJ1-2, and the D gene may be TRBD1, 6 bases matching. Sequencing input: peripheral blood. This receptor was taken from a woman between 45 and 65 years old with active or convalescent COVID-19. The DNA sequence follows: TGTGCCAGCAGCTCCTCACAGGGTCCTGCGGGCTATGGCTACACCTTC. This is translated as CASSSSQGPAGYGYTF.